These T cell receptor beta chains were read from a single sample in a study of blood T cell repertoires in COVID-19. Using immunoSEQ multiplex PCR, the repertoire was profiled, and TCRdb retains in-frame clones only, with some absent. This sample yields fewer than 40,000 clones, of which about 85% are seen a single time; roughly 3.1% belongs to the top ten. Input material: peripheral blood. Receptors originate from a man aged 70 or older with COVID-19, enrolled during active disease. CDR3s include the opening cysteine and the closing phenylalanine or tryptophan. D genes are given only for firm matches. Not every row has a clone size; where given, it reads once, few, many or a size class.

DNA,CDR3,V,size,D,J
TGTGCCAGCAGCTTGGGGCCGGACAGGGGGCTGGAGACCCAGTACTTC,CASSLGPDRGLETQYF,TRBV5-4,-,TRBD1,TRBJ2-5
TGTGCCAGCAGCCTTGCAGGGCGAGGCTACACCTTC,CASSLAGRGYTF,TRBV7-6,few,-,TRBJ1-2
TGTGCCAGCTCACCACTTCGCGACAGGGGATCCTACGAGCAGTACTTC,CASSPLRDRGSYEQYF,TRBV18,-,TRBD1,TRBJ2-7
TGTGCCAGCAGTTTACAGGGGGCCGAGGGTGAAAAACTGTTTTTT,CASSLQGAEGEKLFF,TRBV6-2/TRBV6-3,-,TRBD1,TRBJ1-4
TGTGCCAGCAGCGTAGAGCTGCACACTGAAGCTTTCTTT,CASSVELHTEAFF,TRBV9,-,-,TRBJ1-1
TGTGCTAGTGGTCACCGGGAATATGGCTACACCTTC,CASGHREYGYTF,TRBV12-5,few,-,TRBJ1-2
TGTGCCAGCAGTAGGACTAGCGGTCCCAATGAGCAGTTCTTC,CASSRTSGPNEQFF,TRBV2,-,TRBD2,TRBJ2-1
TGTGCCAGCAGCCAAGAGGCTAGCGGGAGGGCCGAGGGAGAGCAGTACTTC,CASSQEASGRAEGEQYF,TRBV4-2,-,TRBD2,TRBJ2-7
TGTGCCAGCAGCCCGGGGACAGGTCTTCTCTATGGCTACACCTTC,CASSPGTGLLYGYTF,TRBV7-2,-,TRBD1,TRBJ1-2
TGTGCCAGCAGTCGGACAGATTACTATGGCTACACCTTC,CASSRTDYYGYTF,TRBV6-5,-,-,TRBJ1-2
TGTGCCAGCAGTTTCCGGACGGGGTCCCCTACCACAGATACGCAGTATTTT,CASSFRTGSPTTDTQYF,TRBV27,-,-,TRBJ2-3
TGTGCCAGCAGCCCCCGACAGGGTCTCGCTGAAGCTTTCTTT,CASSPRQGLAEAFF,TRBV9,-,TRBD1,TRBJ1-1
TGTGCCAGCTCACCAACGGCCCCAGGGGCCGCAACTAATGAAAAACTGTTTTTT,CASSPTAPGAATNEKLFF,TRBV18,-,-,TRBJ1-4
TGTGCCAGCAGTTTATACCGGGGGATTCGTGGTGAGCAGTACTTC,CASSLYRGIRGEQYF,TRBV27,once,-,TRBJ2-7
TGTGCCAGCAGAGGTGAGGGAATATCGAAGCAGTTCTTC,CASRGEGISKQFF,TRBV6-5,-,-,TRBJ2-1
TGTGCCAGTACGGTTCAGGGATCCTACAATGAGCAGTTCTTC,CASTVQGSYNEQFF,TRBV28,-,-,TRBJ2-1
TGCGCCAGCAGCTTGGCCATCTTCCGGACAGAAGAAGCTTTCTTT,CASSLAIFRTEEAFF,TRBV5-1,-,-,TRBJ1-1
TGTGCCAGCAGCCTGAAGGGGTGGGACAATGAGCAGTTCTTC,CASSLKGWDNEQFF,TRBV13,-,-,TRBJ2-1
TGTGCCAGCAGCCCGCGACCTAGCGGGCGAGGCGAGCAGTACTTC,CASSPRPSGRGEQYF,TRBV9,-,TRBD2,TRBJ2-7
TGCGCCAGCAGCTTGAGCGTTTCCACCTACAATGAGCAGTTCTTC,CASSLSVSTYNEQFF,TRBV5-1,-,-,TRBJ2-1
TGTGCCAGCAGCTTTACAGGGTACGGCGAGCAGTACTTC,CASSFTGYGEQYF,TRBV7-3,once,-,TRBJ2-7
TGCGCCAGCAGCCAAGAGACTACAGGGGGAAATGAGCAGTTCTTC,CASSQETTGGNEQFF,TRBV4-1,once,TRBD1,TRBJ2-1
TGTGCCAGCAGCGTAGCCACGACTAGCCTGGTATTCTTC,CASSVATTSLVFF,TRBV9,-,TRBD2,TRBJ2-1